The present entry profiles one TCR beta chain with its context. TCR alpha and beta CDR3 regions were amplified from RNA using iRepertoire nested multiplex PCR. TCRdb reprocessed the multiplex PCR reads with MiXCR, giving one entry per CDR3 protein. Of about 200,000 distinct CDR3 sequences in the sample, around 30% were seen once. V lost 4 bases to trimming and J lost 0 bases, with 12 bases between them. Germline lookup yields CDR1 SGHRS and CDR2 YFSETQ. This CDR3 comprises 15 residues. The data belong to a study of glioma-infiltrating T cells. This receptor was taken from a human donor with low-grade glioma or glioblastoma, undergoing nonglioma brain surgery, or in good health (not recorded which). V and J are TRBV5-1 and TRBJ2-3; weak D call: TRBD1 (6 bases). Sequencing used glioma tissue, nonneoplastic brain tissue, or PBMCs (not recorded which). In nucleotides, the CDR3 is TGCGCCAGCAGCATTCGGACAGATAGCACAGATACGCAGTATTTT. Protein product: CASSIRTDSTDTQYF.